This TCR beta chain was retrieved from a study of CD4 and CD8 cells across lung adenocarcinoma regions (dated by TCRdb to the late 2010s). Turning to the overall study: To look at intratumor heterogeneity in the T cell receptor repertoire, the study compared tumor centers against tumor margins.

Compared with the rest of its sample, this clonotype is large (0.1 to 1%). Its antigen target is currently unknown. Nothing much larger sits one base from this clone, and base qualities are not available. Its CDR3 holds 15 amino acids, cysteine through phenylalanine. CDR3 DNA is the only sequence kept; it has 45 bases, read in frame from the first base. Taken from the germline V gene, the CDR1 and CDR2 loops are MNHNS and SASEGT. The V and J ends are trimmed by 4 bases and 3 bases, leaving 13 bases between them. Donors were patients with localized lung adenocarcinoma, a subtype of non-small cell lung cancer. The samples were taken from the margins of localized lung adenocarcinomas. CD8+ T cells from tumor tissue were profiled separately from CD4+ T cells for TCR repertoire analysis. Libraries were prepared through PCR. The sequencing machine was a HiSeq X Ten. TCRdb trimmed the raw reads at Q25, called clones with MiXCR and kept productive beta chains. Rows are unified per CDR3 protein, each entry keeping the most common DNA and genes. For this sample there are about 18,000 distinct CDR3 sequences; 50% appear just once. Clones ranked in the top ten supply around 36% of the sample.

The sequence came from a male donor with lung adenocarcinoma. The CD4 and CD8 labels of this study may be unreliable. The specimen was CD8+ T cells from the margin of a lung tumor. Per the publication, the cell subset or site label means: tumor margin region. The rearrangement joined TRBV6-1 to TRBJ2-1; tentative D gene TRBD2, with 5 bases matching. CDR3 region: CASSGLSGDYNEQFF. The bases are TGTGCCAGCAGTGGCCTCAGCGGCGACTACAATGAGCAGTTCTTC.